This T cell receptor (beta chain) was sequenced for a study of yellow fever vaccine responses in identical twins (dated 2018 in TCRdb). Study-level background: In identical twins, the study followed T cell clones that responded to the vaccine with precision.

Broader findings and caveats from the paper: The authors reported that the T cell response to vaccination in identical twins appeared partly convergent and partly personalized.

Ends trimmed: V by 7 bases, J by 7 bases; bases unmatched to a gene: 7. CDR1 and CDR2 (SGHTA, FQGTGA) derive from the germline V gene. From its cysteine to its phenylalanine, the CDR3 spans 14 amino acids. Left in the record is the CDR3 DNA by itself, 42 bases read in frame from the first base. With regard to this clonotype: There is no known antigen for this receptor. No much larger clone is present one base from it, and per-base qualities are unavailable.

Libraries were prepared through RT-PCR. TCRdb names Illumina HiSeq 2500 as the instrument used. Through fastp at Q25 and MiXCR, TCRdb rebuilt clones from the public reads, retaining in-frame beta chains. Entries that share a CDR3 protein sequence are merged under the most common genes and DNA. This sample comprises 11,000 to 15,000 distinct CDR3 sequences, roughly 80% of them detected only once. The ten largest clones capture 0.67% of the sample. The receptor was isolated from a woman under 30 who received the yellow fever vaccine. Donor details come from another sample of the same person, matched by shared clones. The input for sequencing was T cells from blood (PBMCs), unsorted or a sorted subset (not recorded which), taken before or after yellow fever vaccination (not recorded which). The rearrangement joined TRBV7-3 to TRBJ2-1; 10 bases in the junction line up with TRBD2. The CDR3 has the sequence CASKKLAGDNEQFF. The DNA sequence is given as TGTGCCAGCAAAAAGCTAGCGGGAGATAATGAGCAGTTCTTC.